One and the same sample provided the 21 T cell receptor beta chains below, sequenced in a study of blood T cell repertoires in COVID-19 (dated by TCRdb to the early 2020s). Libraries were prepared through the immunoSEQ multiplex PCR assay. TCRdb carries this immuneACCESS record with in-frame sequences only. Its versions omit some clonotypes, under half of them owing to an unresolved V gene in the studies checked, with the rest unexplained. The sample records tens of thousands of clones, over 70% of which are singletons. About 1% of the sample belongs to the ten largest clones. Sequenced input: peripheral blood. These receptors came from a human donor in a cohort sampled during active COVID-19.

In nucleotides, the CDR3 is TGTGCTTCGACAAGGGGGATAGGTGGCTACACCTTC. It yields the protein CASTRGIGGYTF. The chain couples TRBV30 to TRBJ1-2; maybe TRBD1 (6 bases). The CDR3 is made up of 12 amino acids. Germline CDR1 is GTSNPN and CDR2 is SVGIG (reference sequence).

The V gene is TRBV3-1 (or the pseudogene TRBV3-2), the J gene TRBJ1-2; 11 bases are shared with TRBD1. Germline lookup yields CDR1 LGHDT and CDR2 YNNKEL (reference sequence). J was trimmed by 0 bases and V by 7 bases; bases with no gene match: 7. The CDR3 contains 16 residues. CDR3 sequence (DNA): TGTGCCAGCACCAGGACAGGGGGCCTTTCTAACTATGGCTACACCTTC. Protein sequence: CASTRTGGLSNYGYTF.

The chain is built from TRBV24-1 and TRBJ2-7, with 9 bases identical to TRBD1. Germline CDR1 reads KGHDR; CDR2 reads SFDVKD. V shed 3 bases, J shed 4 bases, and the junction held 6 bases outside the gene matches. This CDR3 has 15 residues. CDR3 DNA: TGTGCCACCAGTGATACCGGGACAGGGAAATACGAGCAGTACTTC. This codes for CATSDTGTGKYEQYF.

This chain joins TRBV5-8 and TRBJ2-1; tentatively, D is TRBD1 (5 bases). V was cut by 1 base and J by 7 bases, with 12 bases left in between. Germline V gives CDR1 SGHTS, CDR2 YDEGEE. The CDR3 runs 14 residues. The CDR3 bases are TGTGCCAGCAGCTTGAGTGGGGCGACGAATGAGCAGTTCTTC. This encodes CASSLSGATNEQFF. Together with reference TRBV5-8 and TRBJ2-1, the CDR3 gives the full variable domain: EAGVTQSPTHLIKTRGQQATLRCSPISGHTSVYWYQQALGLGLQFLLWYDEGEERNRGNFPPRFSGRQFPNYSSELNVNALELEDSALYLCASSLSGATNEQFFGPGTRLTVL.

The chain recombines TRBV6-5 with TRBJ1-3, with a weak D call TRBD1 (5 bases). V lost 6 bases to trimming and J lost 5 bases, with 14 bases between them. The length of the CDR3 is 14 residues. Germline-derived CDR1 and CDR2 are MNHEY and SVGAGI. CDR3 DNA sequence: TGTGCCAGCAGGACCCCGGGGGGACGAAACACCATATATTTT. Residues: CASRTPGGRNTIYF.

V usage is TRBV7-2 and J usage is TRBJ1-5; TRBD1 aligns across 8 bases. J gave up 7 bases and V 3 bases, and 8 bases lay outside the gene matches. There are 15 residues in the CDR3. Germline CDR1 reads SGHTA; CDR2 reads FQGNSA. The CDR3 nucleotides read TGTGCCAGCAGCTTCAGGCAGGGGGCTGGGCAGCCCCAGCATTTT. Its protein product is CASSFRQGAGQPQHF.

The V call is TRBV2, the J call TRBJ2-1, with a weak D call TRBD2 (5 bases). Germline V gene data show CDR1 as SNHLY and CDR2 as FYNNEI. The CDR3 loop spans 16 amino acids. Trimming took off 2 bases at V and 9 bases at J, with 20 bases between the two ends. Here the CDR3 DNA reads TGTGCCAGCAGTGAATCACTAGTATTTCGGGTTGGTGAGCAGTTCTTC. It encodes CASSESLVFRVGEQFF.

The V gene is TRBV2, the J gene TRBJ2-2; D gene ambiguous. The CDR3 is 15 amino acids. V lost 8 bases, J lost 4 bases, and 17 bases lay in between. Germline lookup yields CDR1 SNHLY and CDR2 FYNNEI. CDR3: CASSREPDATGELFF. The CDR3 DNA sequence: TGTGCCAGCTCCCGAGAACCCGATGCCACCGGGGAGCTGTTTTTT.

The rearrangement links TRBV28 to TRBJ2-3; 9 positions match TRBD1. The CDR3 runs 15 residues. J gave up 2 bases and V 5 bases, and 5 bases lay outside the gene matches. Germline loops: CDR1 MDHEN, CDR2 SYDVKM. CDR3 nucleotides: TGTGCCAGCAGTATAACACAGGGGGCCACAGATACGCAGTATTTT. Translated, it gives CASSITQGATDTQYF.

The chain is built from TRBV7-9 and TRBJ2-1; TRBD2 agrees at 7 bases. CDR1 and CDR2 (germline): SEHNR, FQNEAQ (reference sequence). This CDR3 is built from 15 residues. V lost 0 bases and J lost 7; bases outside the gene matches: 6. The CDR3: CASSLAGGPGNEQFF. The DNA of the CDR3 is TGTGCCAGCAGCTTAGCGGGAGGGCCTGGGAATGAGCAGTTCTTC.

The V gene is TRBV21-1, the J gene TRBJ2-2; the table calls TRBD1, which could not be checked here. TRBV21-1 is given as a pseudogene. The CDR3 spans 16 residues. The CDR3 here is CASSKGGTRGTGELFF. In nucleotides, the CDR3 is TGTGCCAGCAGCAAAGGGGGGACAAGGGGAACCGGGGAGCTGTTTTTT.

The sample holds a few counts of this clone. The rearrangement joins TRBV28 to TRBJ1-6; 8 bases are shared with TRBD1. In germline, CDR1 is MDHEN, CDR2 SYDVKM. The CDR3 spans 15 residues. V was clipped by 6 bases and J by 8 bases; unmatched bases: 9. The CDR3 here is CASSSSGTGYSPLHF. CDR3 nucleotide sequence: TGTGCCAGCAGCTCCTCCGGGACAGGTTATTCACCCCTCCACTTT.

The J gene is TRBJ1-4, the V gene TRBV29-1; D is unresolved. CDR3 length equals 12 residues. Germline CDR1 SQVTM, CDR2 ANQGSEA. Trimming stripped 7 bases from V and 8 bases from J, with 14 bases between. The CDR3 loop reads CSAGRVDEKLFF. Written as DNA, the CDR3 is TGCAGCGCGGGGAGGGTAGACGAAAAACTGTTTTTT.

The chain uses TRBV6-5 and TRBJ1-4; 7 nucleotides agree with TRBD1. The CDR3 sequence is 14 residues long. Germline V gene data show CDR1 as MNHEY and CDR2 as SVGAGI. With V trimmed by 6 bases and J by 6 bases, 7 bases remained unmatched. The CDR3 sequence: CASRRQGGDEKLFF. CDR3 coding DNA: TGTGCCAGCAGACGACAGGGAGGAGATGAAAAACTGTTTTTT.

J is TRBJ1-4 and V is TRBV19; 8 nucleotides match TRBD1. This CDR3 has 14 amino acids. V trimming: 6 bases; J trimming: 5 bases; junction bases outside the gene matches: 5. CDR1 and CDR2 (germline): LNHDA, SQIVND (reference sequence). Here the CDR3 DNA reads TGTGCCAGTAGGGTTCAGGGGGCAAATGAAAAACTGTTTTTT. This sequence encodes CASRVQGANEKLFF. The whole variable domain, remainder taken from reference TRBV19 and TRBJ1-4, is DGGITQSPKYLFRKEGQNVTLSCEQNLNHDAMYWYRQDPGQGLRLIYYSQIVNDFQKGDIAEGYSVSREKKESFPLTVTSAQKNPTAFYLCASRVQGANEKLFFGSGTQLSVL.

The rearrangement uses TRBV11-2 and TRBJ2-7; 9 bases are a match to TRBD2. CDR1 is SGHAT and CDR2 is FQNNGV in the germline V gene. The CDR3 loop spans 16 amino acids. Trimming cost V 2 bases and J 6 bases; bases outside gene matches: 11. The DNA of the CDR3 is TGTGCCAGCAGCTTACAGGCTAGCGGGACGTCCAGCGAGCAGTACTTC. Encoded protein: CASSLQASGTSSEQYF.

The V and J genes are TRBV3-1 (or the pseudogene TRBV3-2) and TRBJ2-5; TRBD2 matches at 9 bases. CDR1 and CDR2 from the germline V gene are LGHDT and YNNKEL (reference sequence). CDR3 length: 16 residues. Trimming cost V 4 bases and J 5 bases; bases outside gene matches: 11. CDR3 sequence reads: CASSPIGREGGETQYF. The CDR3 coding sequence is TGTGCCAGCAGCCCTATAGGGCGGGAGGGCGGCGAGACCCAGTACTTC.

The chain links TRBV5-1 to TRBJ1-2; the match to TRBD1 covers 10 bases. Germline V CDR1 and CDR2: SGHRS, YFSETQ. The CDR3 runs 15 residues. V lost 0 bases and J lost 4; bases outside the gene matches: 3. The CDR3 sequence is CASSLAGTGAYGYTF. Written as DNA, the CDR3 is TGCGCCAGCAGCTTGGCCGGGACAGGGGCCTATGGCTACACCTTC. Full variable domain (outside the CDR3, taken from reference TRBV5-1 and TRBJ1-2): KAGVTQTPRYLIKTRGQQVTLSCSPISGHRSVSWYQQTPGQGLQFLFEYFSETQRNKGNFPGRFSGRQFSNSRSEMNVSTLELGDSALYLCASSLAGTGAYGYTFGSGTRLTVV.

This clone was found a few times. The chain employs TRBV5-4 and TRBJ1-5, with 7 bases aligning to TRBD1. V lost 0 bases to trimming and J lost 9 bases; unmatched junction nucleotides: 6. Germline CDR1 is SGHNT and CDR2 is YYREEE (reference sequence). The CDR3 is 14 amino acids. CDR3 sequence (DNA): TGTGCCAGCAGCTTGGGACAGGGCCGTGGGCCCCAGCATTTT. Translating gives CASSLGQGRGPQHF.

V is TRBV2 and J is TRBJ2-3, with a weak D call TRBD2 (6 bases). From germline, CDR1 is SNHLY and CDR2 FYNNEI. Trimming cost V 2 bases and J 1 base, with 16 bases left between them. The CDR3 totals 17 residues. CDR3 nucleotide sequence: TGTGCCAGCAGTGAATGGGAAGGCGGAGGGGGCACAGATACGCAGTATTTT. Translated: CASSEWEGGGGTDTQYF.

This chain uses TRBV9 with TRBJ1-2; 8 nucleotides line up with TRBD1. V shed 4 bases, J shed 4 bases, and the junction held 6 bases outside the gene matches. The CDR3 sequence is 14 residues long. The germline V gene has CDR1 SGDLS and CDR2 YYNGEE. In DNA, the CDR3 is TGTGCCAGCAGCTACGGACAGGGTAGCTATGGCTACACCTTC. Amino acid sequence: CASSYGQGSYGYTF.